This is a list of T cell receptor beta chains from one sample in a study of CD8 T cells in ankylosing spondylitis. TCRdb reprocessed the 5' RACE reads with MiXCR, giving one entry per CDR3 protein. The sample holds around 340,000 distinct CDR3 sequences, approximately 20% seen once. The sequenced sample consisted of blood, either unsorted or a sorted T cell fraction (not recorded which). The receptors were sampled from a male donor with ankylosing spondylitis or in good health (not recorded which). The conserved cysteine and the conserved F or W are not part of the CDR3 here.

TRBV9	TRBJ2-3	ASSPQGAELSTDTQY
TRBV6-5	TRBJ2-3	ASSYPDRDHLPTDTQY
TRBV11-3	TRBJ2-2	ASSDRYTGELF
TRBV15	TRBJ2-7	ATSTLRQGRHYEQY
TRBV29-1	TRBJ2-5	SVEEEFREGGETQY
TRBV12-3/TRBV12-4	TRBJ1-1	ASSLGAGDRWAEAF
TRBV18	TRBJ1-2	ASSPTGTGGLVDGYT
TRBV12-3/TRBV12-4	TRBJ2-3	ASSIQIPLADTQY
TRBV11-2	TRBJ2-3	ASSLVGHPWPDTQY
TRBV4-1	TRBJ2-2	ASSQDTAYTGELF
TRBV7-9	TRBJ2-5	ASSLRQWVQETQY
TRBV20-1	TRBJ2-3	SASTGFLTDTQY
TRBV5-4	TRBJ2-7	ASSLGGYPYEQY
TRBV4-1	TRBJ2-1	ASSQGASSGGHPYNEQF
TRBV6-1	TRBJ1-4	ASSEDYGQVEEKLF
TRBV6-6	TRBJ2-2	ASPNTGELF
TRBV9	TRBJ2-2	ASTTGDTNTGELF
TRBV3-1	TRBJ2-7	ASSQDPGSAYEQY
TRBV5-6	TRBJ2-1	ASSLGSGGLGNEQF
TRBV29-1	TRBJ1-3	SVVEGAGSSSGNTIY
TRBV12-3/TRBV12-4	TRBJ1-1	ASRAVGEAF
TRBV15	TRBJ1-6	ATSSLDRYNSPLH
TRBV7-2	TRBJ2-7	ASSLGDRAYYEQY
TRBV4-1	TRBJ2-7	ASSQDQADAGYEQY
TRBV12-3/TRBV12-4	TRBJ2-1	ASSPGTSSRDEQF